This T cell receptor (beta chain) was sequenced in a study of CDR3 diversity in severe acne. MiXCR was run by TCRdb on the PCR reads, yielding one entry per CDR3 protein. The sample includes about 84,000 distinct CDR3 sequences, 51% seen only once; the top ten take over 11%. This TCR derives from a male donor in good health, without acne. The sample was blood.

The CDR3 sequence: CATSDPTEAGAGGEQYF. CDR3 nucleotides: TGTGCCACCAGTGATCCAACCGAAGCGGGAGCGGGTGGGGAGCAGTACTTC. This sequence joins TRBV24-1 and TRBJ2-7, with 8 bases that match TRBD2. The CDR3 extends over 17 amino acids. V shed 3 bases, J shed 7 bases, and the junction held 16 bases outside the gene matches. Germline V gene data show CDR1 as KGHDR and CDR2 as SFDVKD.